This T cell receptor beta chain came from a study of blood T cell repertoires in COVID-19. Across the whole study: In each case, the material was cDNA or gDNA derived from T cells, B-cell-depleted T cells, or PBMCs.

Produced via immunoSEQ multiplex PCR; TCRdb's table is partial and in-frame only. The table has some 200,000 clones, 75% to 85% seen once. The germline V gene encodes CDR1 MDHEN and CDR2 SYDVKM. The V end was cut by 3 bases, the J end by 8 bases, with 13 bases between. The CDR3 is made up of 14 amino acids. This sequence joins TRBV28 and TRBJ1-4; tentative D call: TRBD1 (5 bases). The TCR was taken from a man between 40 and 49 years old who had recovered from COVID-19. Source material: PBMCs or T cells enriched from blood (not recorded which). DNA for the CDR3: TGTGCCAGCAGTTTGACAGCTAAACAAGAAAAACTGTTTTTT. Translation gives CASSLTAKQEKLFF.